Listed below are T cell receptor beta chains from one sample, sequenced in a study of shared clonotypes between healthy human individuals. Sequencing was performed with immunoSEQ multiplex PCR; in TCRdb, only in-frame clones are kept and a portion is missing. There are about 1,900,000 clones in the sample; about 95% occur only once, and more than 0.95% lies in the top ten. Sequencing was performed on naive CD8+ T cells sorted from blood. The receptors were gathered from a man younger than 35 in good health. Both conserved end residues are part of each CDR3. D genes are given only for firm matches. Expanded clones are given a class, and other clones once, few, many or no size at all.

j_call	v_call	d_call	clone_size	cdr3_nt	cdr3_aa
TRBJ2-1	TRBV6-5	.	.	TGTGCCAGCAGTTACTCGGAATTCTTGATGAATGAGCAGTTCTTC	CASSYSEFLMNEQFF
TRBJ1-1	TRBV11-2	.	.	TGTGCCAGCAGCTTAGTTTTTAACACTGAAGCTTTCTTT	CASSLVFNTEAFF
TRBJ2-3	TRBV5-1	.	once	TGCGCCAGCATGGGACTTCTTGGGGATACGCAGTATTTT	CASMGLLGDTQYF
TRBJ2-7	TRBV28	.	.	TGTGCCAGCAGTTTATTGGGCGGTCGGGGAACTCAGATCTACGAGCAGTACTTC	CASSLLGGRGTQIYEQYF
TRBJ2-1	TRBV28	TRBD1	.	TGTGCCAGCAGTCCATGGCCGGGACAGAACAATGAGCAGTTCTTC	CASSPWPGQNNEQFF
TRBJ2-7	TRBV19	TRBD1	.	TGTGCCAGTAGTTTCACAGGGGACACCTACGAGCAGTACTTC	CASSFTGDTYEQYF
TRBJ2-3	TRBV28	TRBD2	.	TGTGCCAGCAGCCAGGGACTAGCGAAATTGGGCACAGATACGCAGTATTTT	CASSQGLAKLGTDTQYF
TRBJ2-5	TRBV12-5	TRBD1	once	TGTGCTAGTGGTGACCCGGACAGGGGAGAGACCCAGTACTTC	CASGDPDRGETQYF
TRBJ1-1	TRBV13	TRBD1	.	TGTGCCAGCAGCTCCGCTGGGACAGGGGGAATGAACACTGAAGCTTTCTTT	CASSSAGTGGMNTEAFF
TRBJ1-2	TRBV5-1	.	once	TGCGCCAGCAGCTTGGCGGCAGGAGATGGCTACACCTTC	CASSLAAGDGYTF
TRBJ2-7	TRBV2	TRBD2	.	TGTGCCAGCATTCTAGCGGGAGGGCCCCACGAGCAGTACTTC	CASILAGGPHEQYF
TRBJ1-6	TRBV4-1	TRBD1	.	TGCGCCAGCAGCCAAACAAACCGGGACAGGGTTTATTCACCCCTCCACTTT	CASSQTNRDRVYSPLHF
TRBJ1-2	TRBV19	.	.	TGTGCCAGTAGTATAGGACAGAACACGGGCTACACCTTC	CASSIGQNTGYTF
TRBJ1-1	TRBV5-8	TRBD1	once	TGTGCCAGCAGTTCCGGGACAGGGTTTTGGAACACTGAAGCTTTCTTT	CASSSGTGFWNTEAFF
TRBJ1-5	TRBV5-4	TRBD1	.	TGTGCCAGCAGCTTGCAGGGGACAGGGCAGCCCCAGCATTTT	CASSLQGTGQPQHF
TRBJ1-2	TRBV4-1	.	.	TGCGCCAGCAGCCATCCAAGGGTAACAGGGAACAACTATGGCTACACCTTC	CASSHPRVTGNNYGYTF
TRBJ1-1	TRBV7-2	TRBD1	.	TGTGCCAGCAGCCCGTCACAGGGGGCGCGGAACACTGAAGCTTTCTTT	CASSPSQGARNTEAFF
TRBJ1-5	TRBV30	TRBD1	.	TGTGCCTGGAATCCGGGACAGGGCAATCAGCCCCAGCATTTT	CAWNPGQGNQPQHF
TRBJ2-1	TRBV30	.	once	TGTGCCTGGGGCACGGGGTCTCACAATGAGCAGTTCTTC	CAWGTGSHNEQFF
TRBJ1-2	TRBV14	TRBD1	.	TGTGCCAGCAGCCAGCCCAGGGGGTACGGCTACACCTTC	CASSQPRGYGYTF
TRBJ1-2	TRBV7-6	TRBD1	.	TGTGCCAGCAGCTTAGAACCGGGACAGGGCAATGGCTACACCTTC	CASSLEPGQGNGYTF
TRBJ2-3	TRBV4-3	.	.	TGCGCCAGCAGCCAAGTGGGGCGGAGCACAGATACGCAGTATTTT	CASSQVGRSTDTQYF
TRBJ2-1	TRBV6-4	TRBD2	.	TGTGCCAGCAGTGACTCGTTTCTAGCGGGATCCTACAATGAGCAGTTCTTC	CASSDSFLAGSYNEQFF
TRBJ2-7	TRBV6-1	.	.	TGTGCCAGCAGTCCCAGGGGATCCTACGAGCAGTACTTC	CASSPRGSYEQYF
TRBJ2-1	TRBV6-1	.	.	TGTGCCAGCATACAGGTTCCCTACAATGAGCAGTTCTTC	CASIQVPYNEQFF
TRBJ1-3	TRBV4-3	.	once	TGCGCCAGCAGCCAAGGTGGGGTCTACTCTGGAAACACCATATATTTT	CASSQGGVYSGNTIYF
TRBJ1-4	TRBV19	.	.	TGTGCCAGTAGCCAGACCGTACTAACAACTAATGAAAAACTGTTTTTT	CASSQTVLTTNEKLFF
TRBJ2-7	TRBV7-2	TRBD2	.	TGTGCCAGCAGCTTAGGGTGGCGAGCGGGAGGCTCCTACGAGCAGTACTTC	CASSLGWRAGGSYEQYF
TRBJ1-1	TRBV28	.	.	TGTGCCAGCAGTTTAGCCGGGCAGGGCATCGGAGCTTTCTTT	CASSLAGQGIGAFF
TRBJ1-2	TRBV10-1	.	few	TGCGCCAGCAGTGACGGGGTGACAGGCGTGCTCACCTTC	CASSDGVTGVLTF
TRBJ2-7	TRBV15	TRBD2	.	TGTGCCACCAGCAGTGGACTAGCGGGGTACGAGCAGTACTTC	CATSSGLAGYEQYF
TRBJ2-2	TRBV6-5	TRBD2	.	TGTGCCAGCAGTTACCCCTCAGGGACTAGAGACGGGGAGCTGTTTTTT	CASSYPSGTRDGELFF
TRBJ1-5	TRBV19	.	.	TGTGCCAGTAGTACAAGACAGTATAGCAATCAGCCCCAGCATTTT	CASSTRQYSNQPQHF
TRBJ1-5	TRBV7-8	.	.	TGTGCCAGCAGCCATAGTTTGGGTGAACAGGGAGACACCCAGCCCCAGCATTTT	CASSHSLGEQGDTQPQHF
TRBJ1-1	TRBV27	.	.	TGTGCCAGCAGTTCCGGGTCTTTGGCCGCTGAAGCTTTCTTT	CASSSGSLAAEAFF
TRBJ2-7	TRBV4-3	.	.	TGCGCCAGCAGCCAAGATTTATTCGCGGGCGGAACCTCCTACGAGCAGTACTTC	CASSQDLFAGGTSYEQYF
TRBJ1-1	TRBV4-3	.	.	TGCGCCAGCAGCCAAGGGGTCAGGGGGAACACTGAAGCTTTCTTT	CASSQGVRGNTEAFF
TRBJ2-7	TRBV30	TRBD2	.	TGTGCCTGGGGACTAGCGGTATACGAGCAGTACTTC	CAWGLAVYEQYF
TRBJ1-1	TRBV11-2	TRBD1	.	TGTGCCAGCAGCCGGGACAGACAGAACACTGAAGCTTTCTTT	CASSRDRQNTEAFF
TRBJ2-7	TRBV5-6	.	.	TGTGCCAGCAGCCACGATCAAGGGTTCCGTGGTTACGAGCAGTACTTC	CASSHDQGFRGYEQYF
TRBJ1-2	TRBV4-1	.	.	TGCGCCAGCAGCCTCGAGGACACCTACCATGGCTACACCTTC	CASSLEDTYHGYTF
TRBJ2-7	TRBV10-3	TRBD1	.	TGTGCCATCAGGGGGGACAGGGGGTTATACGAGCAGTACTTC	CAIRGDRGLYEQYF
TRBJ2-6	TRBV7-9	.	.	TGTGCCAGCAGCTTCCCCAGGGGATACTCTGGGGCCAACGTCCTGACTTTC	CASSFPRGYSGANVLTF
TRBJ1-6	TRBV2	TRBD1	.	TGTGCCAGCAGGTGGGACAGTAATTCACCCCTCCACTTT	CASRWDSNSPLHF
TRBJ2-5	TRBV5-4	.	.	TGTGCCAGCAGCTTGACGGGGTACCAAGAGACCCAGTACTTC	CASSLTGYQETQYF
TRBJ2-1	TRBV7-6	TRBD2	.	TGTGCCAGCACCCTCTCGGGACTACTCCCCTACAATGAGCAGTTCTTC	CASTLSGLLPYNEQFF